This entry lists 10 T cell receptor beta chains sequenced from one sample in a study of cytomegalovirus exposure and HLA in healthy donors (dated by TCRdb to 2015 to 2018). The protocol used for the library was the immunoSEQ multiplex PCR assay. The multiplex PCR relied on a mix of 60 forward primers for TCR Vbeta segments and 13 reverse primers for TCR Jbeta segments. TCRdb's version of the immuneACCESS table is confined to in-frame rearrangements and falls short of the full clone set. An unresolved V gene accounts for under half of the shortfall where checked; the remainder is of unknown origin. The table for this sample lists about 200,000 clones; 65% to 90% of them were counted only once. Clones ranked in the top ten supply 1.1% to 1.5% of the sample. Sequenced material: PBMCs. Source of these receptors: a girl between 5 and 17 years old in good health and CMV-seronegative.

The chain carries TRBV6-5 and TRBJ1-2; D not resolved. V was pared by 5 bases and J by 2 bases, with 12 bases between. This CDR3 is built from 14 residues. The V gene's germline CDR1 is MNHEY and CDR2 SVGAGI. CDR3 residues: CASSTHARNYGYTF. In DNA form, the CDR3 reads TGTGCCAGCAGTACACACGCGAGGAACTATGGCTACACCTTC.

The rearrangement links TRBV28 to TRBJ1-1; perhaps TRBD1 as D (5 bases). The CDR3 spans 16 residues. CDR1 is MDHEN, CDR2 SYDVKM, per germline. V lost 5 bases and J lost 1, with 17 bases in between. The CDR3 is CASSGRVGGGNTEAFF. The CDR3 DNA sequence: TGTGCCAGCAGTGGCCGCGTTGGGGGGGGGAACACTGAAGCTTTCTTT.

The rearrangement links TRBV6-5 to TRBJ2-1, with D unclear. With 4 bases removed from V and 7 bases from J, the gap between germline ends came to 17 bases. Germline CDR1 is MNHEY and CDR2 is SVGAGI. The CDR3 has 15 amino acids. The CDR3 is CASSSSGPHTNEQFF. The CDR3 DNA reads TGTGCCAGCAGTTCCTCGGGCCCCCACACTAATGAGCAGTTCTTC.

The rearrangement joins TRBV7-6 to TRBJ2-7, with TRBD1 matching over 8 bases. Germline values: CDR1 SGHVS, CDR2 FNYEAQ. The trim removed 5 bases at V and 1 base at J, leaving 10 bases unmatched. The CDR3 extends over 16 amino acids. The CDR3 DNA sequence: TGTGCCAGCAGCCTAACAGGGGGGCCGATTTCCTACGAGCAGTACTTC. Translated: CASSLTGGPISYEQYF.

This rearrangement joins TRBV7-2 to TRBJ2-1; possible D gene TRBD2, 6 bases. The length of the CDR3 is 15 residues. Germline V gene sequence: CDR1 SGHTA, CDR2 FQGNSA. Trimming removed 1 base from V and 9 bases from J, with 16 bases in between. The CDR3 region has the DNA TGTGCCAGCAGCTTAGTGGTGGAGGGAAGGGGTGAGCAGTTCTTC. Translating gives CASSLVVEGRGEQFF. The whole variable domain, remainder taken from reference TRBV7-2 and TRBJ2-1, is GAGVSQSPSNKVTEKGKDVELRCDPISGHTALYWYRQSLGQGLEFLIYFQGNSAPDKSGLPSDRFSAERTGGSVSTLTIQRTQQEDSAVYLCASSLVVEGRGEQFFGPGTRLTVL.

The gene calls are TRBV15 and TRBJ1-5; possible D gene TRBD1, 6 bases. The CDR3 spans 15 residues. V gave up 5 bases and J gave up 2 bases, with 13 bases separating them. Looked up from germline, CDR1 is LNHNV and CDR2 is YYDKDF (reference sequence). The CDR3 region is CATSPEGGGNQPQHF. As DNA, the CDR3 is TGTGCCACCAGCCCGGAAGGGGGGGGCAATCAGCCCCAGCATTTT.

This clone was observed a few times. This chain uses TRBV6-5 with TRBJ1-2; 8 bases map to TRBD1. Germline V gives CDR1 MNHEY, CDR2 SVGAGI. The CDR3 is 13 residues long. J lost 4 bases, V lost 6 bases, and 4 bases had no gene match. The CDR3 spells CASRDRVGYGYTF. Here the CDR3 DNA reads TGTGCCAGCAGGGACAGGGTCGGCTATGGCTACACCTTC.

This clone has more than one count but fewer than ten. CDR3 amino acids: CASSLSAVSASNYGYTF. As DNA, the CDR3 is TGTGCCAGCAGCTTATCGGCAGTAAGCGCTTCTAACTATGGCTACACCTTC. The V call is TRBV7-9, the J call TRBJ1-2; D unresolved. The V and J ends lost 2 bases and 0 bases respectively, with 16 bases between them. CDR3 size: 17 residues. Germline V gene lookup returns CDR1 SEHNR and CDR2 FQNEAQ (reference sequence).

Remarks on this clone: At one end, the junction sequence differs from germline, possibly due to a read error. The CDR3 DNA reads TGTACCAGCAGTTTACGATGGACAGGGTCGTCCTCCTACGAGCAGTACTTC. It codes for CTSSLRWTGSSSYEQYF. The chain uses TRBV27 and TRBJ2-7; 8 bases line up with TRBD1. Germline V lookup: CDR1 MNHEY, CDR2 SMNVEV (reference sequence). The CDR3 extends over 17 amino acids.

The V and J genes are TRBV28 and TRBJ1-5, with D perhaps TRBD1 (5 bases). Germline V gene data show CDR1 as MDHEN and CDR2 as SYDVKM. This CDR3 is built from 19 residues. V gave up 7 bases and J gave up 3 bases, with 28 bases separating them. The CDR3 spells CASTLPLRHTRGLNQPQHF. Here the CDR3 DNA reads TGTGCCAGCACCTTACCCCTTAGACATACACGGGGACTCAATCAGCCCCAGCATTTT. Full variable domain (outside the CDR3, taken from reference TRBV28 and TRBJ1-5): DVKVTQSSRYLVKRTGEKVFLECVQDMDHENMFWYRQDPGLGLRLIYFSYDVKMKEKGDIPEGYSVSREKKERFSLILESASTNQTSMYLCASTLPLRHTRGLNQPQHFGDGTRLSIL.